These 15 T cell receptor beta chains were all obtained from the same sample, sequenced in a study of T cells in Graves' hyperthyroidism and ophthalmopathy. RNA transcripts provided the source from which TCR beta CDR3 regions were amplified. Initially, a first-round RT-PCR of the TCR CDR3 employed the HTBI primer set. From the multiplex PCR reads, TCRdb called clonotypes with MiXCR, one entry per CDR3 protein. The sample records some 360,000 distinct CDR3 sequences, roughly 14% being singletons. The sequenced material came from blood. The receptors originated from a woman in her fifties or sixties with Graves' hyperthyroidism.

V and J are TRBV7-9 and TRBJ2-7; D perhaps matches TRBD2 (6 bases). Germline V CDR1 and CDR2: SEHNR, FQNEAQ (reference sequence). Trimming stripped 6 bases from V and 3 bases from J, with 15 bases between. The length of the CDR3 is 14 residues. In DNA form, the CDR3 reads TGTGCCAGCAGTTTGGGTTGGGGGGTCTACGAGCAGTACTTC. This gives the protein CASSLGWGVYEQYF.

Concerning this clonotype: Germline and junction disagree at one end, which may indicate a read error. The chain carries TRBV29-1 and TRBJ1-1; D not resolved. Germline CDR1 and CDR2: SQVTM and ANQGSEA. This CDR3 comprises 12 residues. The CDR3 loop reads CSVEGDNIEAFF. For the CDR3, the DNA is TGCAGCGTTGAAGGTGACAACATTGAAGCTTTCTTT. The variable domain in full, completed from reference TRBV29-1 and TRBJ1-1, reads SAVISQKPSRDICQRGTSLTIQCQVDSQVTMMFWYRQQPGQSLTLIATANQGSEATYESGFVIDKFPISRPNLTFSTLTVSNMSPEDSSIYLCSVEGDNIEAFFGQGTRLTVV.

At least ten counts were recorded for this clonotype. This sequence joins TRBV7-8 and TRBJ1-1; D is undetermined. The CDR3 is made up of 13 amino acids. Germline CDR1 SGHVS, CDR2 FQNEAQ. V shed 3 bases and J shed 5 bases, with 10 bases lying between them. Here the CDR3 reads CASSFYGVTEAFF. The DNA of the CDR3 is TGTGCCAGCAGCTTTTATGGGGTAACTGAAGCTTTCTTT.

This clonotype was detected many times. V is TRBV3-1 and J is TRBJ2-5; D remains unclear. This CDR3 has 13 residues. With 1 base removed from V and 5 bases from J, the gap between germline ends came to 8 bases. CDR1 is LGHDT, CDR2 YNNKEL, per germline (reference sequence). The CDR3 nucleotides are TGTGCCAGCAGCCAAGCCCCCGGGGAGACCCAGTACTTC. Translating it yields CASSQAPGETQYF.

This sequence joins TRBV4-1 and TRBJ2-1, with D uncertain. The germline gives CDR1 MGHRA, CDR2 YSYEKL. V was cut by 0 bases and J by 5 bases, with 2 bases left in between. This CDR3 has 12 residues. CDR3 in DNA: TGCGCCAGCAGCCAAGACGACAATGAGCAGTTCTTC. This sequence encodes CASSQDDNEQFF.

The gene calls are TRBV27 and TRBJ2-1; the D is unclear. CDR3 length: 12 residues. Trimming stripped 3 bases from V and 7 bases from J, with 7 bases between. The germline CDR1 and CDR2 sequences are MNHEY and SMNVEV (reference sequence). CDR3 residues: CASSLLGNEQFF. For the CDR3, the DNA is TGTGCCAGCAGTTTGTTGGGGAATGAGCAGTTCTTC.

This clonotype came up many times. J is TRBJ2-5 and V is TRBV3-1; 14 bases map to TRBD2. V lost 4 bases to trimming and J lost 13 bases; unmatched junction nucleotides: 8. The CDR3 spans 14 residues. Germline values: CDR1 LGHDT, CDR2 YNNKEL (reference sequence). As DNA, the CDR3 is TGTGCCAGCAGCCTCGGACTAGCGGGAGGAATAAGGTACTTC. Encoded protein: CASSLGLAGGIRYF.

This clonotype was seen ten or more times. V usage is TRBV24-1 and J usage is TRBJ1-1; unclear D gene. Germline V gene data show CDR1 as KGHDR and CDR2 as SFDVKD. Trimming removed 7 bases from V and 0 bases from J, with 14 bases in between. The CDR3 spans 15 residues. The CDR3 DNA reads TGTGCCACCAGAGGAGCGGGAAGTCTGAACACTGAAGCTTTCTTT. Its translation: CATRGAGSLNTEAFF.

The sample holds many counts of this clonotype. CDR3 amino acids: CSARDQQGSQPQHF. The CDR3 DNA is TGCAGTGCTAGAGATCAACAGGGCTCTCAGCCCCAGCATTTT. The V gene is TRBV20-1, the J gene TRBJ1-5, with a possible D match to TRBD1 (6 bases). Trimming left V 0 bases short and J 6 bases short, with 12 bases between. This CDR3 is built from 14 residues. Per the germline V gene, CDR1 is DFQATT and CDR2 is SNEGSKA (reference sequence).

This clonotype was recorded many times. The V and J genes are TRBV5-1 and TRBJ1-1; D gene ambiguous. The V gene's germline CDR1 is SGHRS and CDR2 YFSETQ. This CDR3 contains 15 residues. The V end was cut by 0 bases, the J end by 0 bases, with 9 bases between. The CDR3 DNA reads TGCGCCAGCAGCTTGGGTCAGAATCTGAACACTGAAGCTTTCTTT. This translates into CASSLGQNLNTEAFF. The full variable domain, with the rest looked up from reference TRBV5-1 and TRBJ1-1, is KAGVTQTPRYLIKTRGQQVTLSCSPISGHRSVSWYQQTPGQGLQFLFEYFSETQRNKGNFPGRFSGRQFSNSRSEMNVSTLELGDSALYLCASSLGQNLNTEAFFGQGTRLTVV.

Ten or more counts support this clonotype. V gene TRBV6-1 combines with J gene TRBJ2-7, with D maybe TRBD1 (5 bases). Germline V gene data show CDR1 as MNHNS and CDR2 as SASEGT. The CDR3 runs 15 residues. Trimming cost V 6 bases and J 3 bases, with 18 bases left between them. The DNA for the CDR3 is TGTGCCAGCAGGGACACGGAGCTTTCTGTCTACGAGCAGTACTTC. It specifies CASRDTELSVYEQYF.

This chain connects TRBV6-1 to TRBJ2-7, with TRBD1 identical over 7 bases. J gave up 6 bases and V 6 bases, and 11 bases lay outside the gene matches. Germline V gene lookup returns CDR1 MNHNS and CDR2 SASEGT. This CDR3 contains 14 residues. The CDR3 bases are TGTGCCAGCAGGGGCAGACGACAGGGCCTCGAGCAGTACTTC. Translated, it gives CASRGRRQGLEQYF.

This clonotype has ten or more counts. This CDR3 reads CASSWTPGDYGYTF. The CDR3 bases are TGCGCCAGCAGCTGGACCCCAGGGGACTATGGCTACACCTTC. The chain employs TRBV5-1 and TRBJ1-2; possible D gene TRBD1, 6 bases. The CDR3 is 14 amino acids. V shed 3 bases and J shed 3 bases, with 12 bases lying between them. Germline loops: CDR1 SGHRS, CDR2 YFSETQ.

V gene TRBV27 combines with J gene TRBJ2-2, with D uncertain. The CDR3 runs to 12 residues. CDR1 is MNHEY and CDR2 is SMNVEV in the germline V gene (reference sequence). V shed 6 bases and J shed 7 bases, with 9 bases lying between them. The CDR3: CASRAPVGELFF. The CDR3 nucleotides are TGTGCCAGCAGAGCTCCGGTCGGGGAGCTGTTTTTT.

This clonotype was found a few times. The rearrangement uses TRBV19 and TRBJ2-1, with 10 bases lining up with TRBD2. The V segment lost 1 base and the J segment 2 bases; nucleotides outside the gene matches: 2. Per the germline V gene, CDR1 is LNHDA and CDR2 is SQIVND (reference sequence). This CDR3 comprises 16 residues. The CDR3 region has the DNA TGTGCCAGTAGTATAGTCGGGACTAGCGCCTACAATGAGCAGTTCTTC. It encodes CASSIVGTSAYNEQFF.